This TCR beta chain is drawn from a study of tissue T cells after allogeneic stem cell transplantation (dated by TCRdb to the early 2020s). Context from the whole study: TCR beta repertoires were profiled across many tissues obtained from research autopsies of patients with and without GVHD, as well as in mouse models of GVHD. The human arm was conducted as a prospective observational study, and neither blinding nor randomization was performed. Summary of the overall study and its limitations: Only a few T cell clones appeared in more than one patient, yet motif-based clustering showed tissue-specific repertoire signatures that were shared between patients. The study did not determine which tissue TCRs were alloreactive or antigen-specific, and some clones might have been persisting host cells. Within patients, how anatomically similar tissues were was a major factor shaping TCR repertoire composition, regardless of disease or transplant status. The patient cohort was small and clinically heterogeneous, and sampling depth was acknowledged as a limitation. Blood and spleen T cells captured only a limited portion of the TCR repertoire detected in tissues, in both patients and mice.

Its CDR3 holds 13 amino acids, cysteine through phenylalanine. Only the CDR3 bases that were read are kept: 36 of them, in frame from base 1. CDR1 NNHNN and CDR2 SYGAGS are derived from the germline V gene (reference sequence). V is pruned by 1 base and J by 4 bases, leaving 2 bases of the junction without a gene match. The library was built by means of the immunoSEQ multiplex PCR assay. Adaptive Biotechnologies performed TCRbeta CDR3 sequencing at survey depth and reported CDR3 sequences, V/J genes, productive frequency, and template counts. Amplification of TCR beta CDR3 regions started from genomic DNA instead of RNA. The authors' analysis ran thus. Jensen-Shannon divergence was used to quantify pairwise repertoire overlap between tissues, with a value of 1 meaning complete divergence and a value of 0 meaning identical repertoires. Tissues were clustered by single-linkage agglomerative hierarchical clustering of pairwise JSD values, and the clustering results were displayed as dendrograms. All patient samples were analyzed with GLIPH2 using simulation_depth 1000, kmer_min_depth 3 and cdr3_length_cutoff 8, and only groups containing more than two unique CDR3s were kept. A standardized tissue-overlap score was calculated by extrapolating Jaccard GLIPH-group overlap across patients to a standard repertoire size of 1000 clones. To look at how diversity was associated with clinical or experimental variables, linear mixed-effect models were used, with tissue treated as a fixed effect and individual treated as a random effect. TCRdb mirrors the immuneACCESS table, restricted to in-frame sequences. Some clones are absent from its copies; in checked studies, under half trace to an unresolved V gene, and the reason for the others is unknown. V and J calls and clone size are given by that table; D and trimming were obtained from the DNA. This sample has roughly 45,000 clones in its table, and over 65% of those were observed once. The ten largest account for less than 0.85% of the sample.

In the case of this clone: Its antigen target is currently unknown. The gene names and germline sequences given are murine. From the germline J gene comes the end of the CDR3, since the read stops 1 residue before it.

This receptor was obtained from a pool of C57BL/6 mice in good health. The sample taken for sequencing was sorted cells pooled from one or two spleens. Recombination joined TRBV13-2 with TRBJ2-7, with 7 middle bases fitting TRBD1. Partial CDR3 DNA: TGTGCCAGCGGTGATAGGGACAGTTATGAACAGTAC. This is translated as CASGDRDSYEQY. In full, the CDR3 is CASGDRDSYEQYF.